This T cell receptor (beta chain) was identified during a study of cytomegalovirus exposure and HLA in healthy donors. Looked up from germline, CDR1 is SGHRS and CDR2 is YFSETQ. V lost 5 bases, J lost 2 bases, and 7 bases lay in between. The CDR3 has 13 amino acids. About this clone: Its antigen remains unknown.

Study-level results: Segments of the TCR beta V type were, in most cases, productive about 87% or about 30% of the time in an earlier analysis.

Use of 60 Vbeta and 13 Jbeta primers characterized the PCR. As originally analysed: In a later analysis, roughly 11 million of some 80 million unique beta chains occurred in at least two donors. Clones were read by immunoSEQ multiplex PCR, and TCRdb kept only the in-frame ones, dropping some. V, J and clone size reflect that table, while D and trimming were determined from the DNA. Altogether approximately 150,000 clones are present, 76% being singletons, with the ten largest covering about 3.4%. The clonotype originates from a male donor in good health and CMV-seronegative. The chain couples TRBV5-1 to TRBJ2-2; the D gene is possibly TRBD2 (6 bases). Sequencing was done on a sample of PBMCs. The CDR3 DNA sequence: TGCGCCAGCAGGGACTATAACACCGGGGAGCTGTTTTTT. Amino acids: CASRDYNTGELFF.